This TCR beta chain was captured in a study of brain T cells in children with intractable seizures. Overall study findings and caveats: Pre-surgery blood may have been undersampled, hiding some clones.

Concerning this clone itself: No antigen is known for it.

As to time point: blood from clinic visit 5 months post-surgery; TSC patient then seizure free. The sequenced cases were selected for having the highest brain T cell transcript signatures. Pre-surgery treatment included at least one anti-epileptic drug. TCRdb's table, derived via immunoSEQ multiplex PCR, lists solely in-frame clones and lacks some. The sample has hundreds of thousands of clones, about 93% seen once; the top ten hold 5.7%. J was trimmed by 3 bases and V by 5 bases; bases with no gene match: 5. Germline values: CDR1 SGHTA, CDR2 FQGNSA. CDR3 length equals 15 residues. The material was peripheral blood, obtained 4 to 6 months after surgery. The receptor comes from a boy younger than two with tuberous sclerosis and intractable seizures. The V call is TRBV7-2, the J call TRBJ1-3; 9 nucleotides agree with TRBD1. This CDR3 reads CASSRDREGGNTIYF. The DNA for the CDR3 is TGTGCCAGCAGCCGGGACAGGGAGGGTGGAAACACCATATATTTT.